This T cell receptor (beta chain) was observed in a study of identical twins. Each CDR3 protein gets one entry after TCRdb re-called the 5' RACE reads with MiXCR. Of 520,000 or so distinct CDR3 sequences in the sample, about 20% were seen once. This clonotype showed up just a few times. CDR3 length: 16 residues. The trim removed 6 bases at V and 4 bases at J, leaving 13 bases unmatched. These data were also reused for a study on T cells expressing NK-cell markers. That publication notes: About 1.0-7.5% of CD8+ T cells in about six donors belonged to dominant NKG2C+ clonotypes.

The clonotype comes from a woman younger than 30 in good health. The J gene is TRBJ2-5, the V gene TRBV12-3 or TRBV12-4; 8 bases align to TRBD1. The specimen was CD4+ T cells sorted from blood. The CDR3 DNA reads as TGTGCCAGCAGCGACAGGGGCGGCGGTCTCCTAGAGACCCAGTACTTC. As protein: CASSDRGGGLLETQYF.